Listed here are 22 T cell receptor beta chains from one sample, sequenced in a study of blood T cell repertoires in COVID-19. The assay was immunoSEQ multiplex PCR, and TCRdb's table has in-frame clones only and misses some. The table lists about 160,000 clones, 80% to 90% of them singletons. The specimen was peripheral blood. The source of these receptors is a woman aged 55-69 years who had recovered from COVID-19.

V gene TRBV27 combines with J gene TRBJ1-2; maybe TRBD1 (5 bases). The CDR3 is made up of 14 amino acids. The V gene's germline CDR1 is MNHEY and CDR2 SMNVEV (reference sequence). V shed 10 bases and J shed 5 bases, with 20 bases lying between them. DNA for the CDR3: TGTGCCACCCTCCCGCGGGGGAGGGAGTATGGCTACACCTTC. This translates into CATLPRGREYGYTF.

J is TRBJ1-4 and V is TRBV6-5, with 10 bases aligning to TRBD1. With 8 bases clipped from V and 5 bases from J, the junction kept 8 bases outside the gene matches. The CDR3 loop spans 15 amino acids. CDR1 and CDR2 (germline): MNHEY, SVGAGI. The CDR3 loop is CASSTKGQGNEKLFF. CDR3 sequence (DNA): TGTGCCAGCTCCACCAAGGGACAGGGGAATGAAAAACTGTTTTTT.

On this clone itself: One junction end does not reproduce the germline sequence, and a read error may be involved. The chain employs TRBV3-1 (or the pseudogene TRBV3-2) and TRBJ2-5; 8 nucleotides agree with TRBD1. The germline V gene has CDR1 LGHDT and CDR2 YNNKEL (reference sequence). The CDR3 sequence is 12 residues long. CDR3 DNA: TGTGCCAGCAGCCTCCTAGGACAGGGCCGGAACTTC. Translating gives CASSLLGQGRNF.

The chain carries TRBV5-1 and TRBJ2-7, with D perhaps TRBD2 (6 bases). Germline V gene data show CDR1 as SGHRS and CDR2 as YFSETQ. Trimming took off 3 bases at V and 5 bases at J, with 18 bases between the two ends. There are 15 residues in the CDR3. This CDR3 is CASSSTGTPWDEQYF. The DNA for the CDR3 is TGCGCCAGCAGCTCAACCGGGACTCCGTGGGACGAGCAGTACTTC.

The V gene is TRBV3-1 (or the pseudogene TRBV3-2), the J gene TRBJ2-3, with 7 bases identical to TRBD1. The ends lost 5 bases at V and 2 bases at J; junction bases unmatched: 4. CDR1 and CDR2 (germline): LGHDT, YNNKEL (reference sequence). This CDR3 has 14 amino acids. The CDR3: CASSGTGVTDTQYF. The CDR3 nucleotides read TGTGCCAGCAGCGGTACAGGGGTCACAGATACGCAGTATTTT.

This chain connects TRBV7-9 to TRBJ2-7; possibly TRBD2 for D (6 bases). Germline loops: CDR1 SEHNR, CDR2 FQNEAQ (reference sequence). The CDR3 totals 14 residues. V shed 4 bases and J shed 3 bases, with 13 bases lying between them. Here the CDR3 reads CASSSGVKLYEQYF. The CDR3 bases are TGTGCCAGCAGCTCGGGAGTCAAACTCTACGAGCAGTACTTC.

The chain's CDR3 is CASSFMRDTEAFF. The CDR3 nucleotides are TGTGCCAGCAGTTTCATGCGGGACACTGAAGCTTTCTTT. The chain couples TRBV6-5 to TRBJ1-1, with D hard to call. CDR3 length equals 13 residues. Germline-derived CDR1 and CDR2 are MNHEY and SVGAGI. Trimming stripped 4 bases from V and 3 bases from J, with 9 bases between.

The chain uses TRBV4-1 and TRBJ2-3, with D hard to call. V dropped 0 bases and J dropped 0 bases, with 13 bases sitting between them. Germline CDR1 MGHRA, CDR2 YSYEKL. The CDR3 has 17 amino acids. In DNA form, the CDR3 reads TGCGCCAGCAGCCAAGATTTGCTGGTAACTAGCACAGATACGCAGTATTTT. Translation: CASSQDLLVTSTDTQYF.

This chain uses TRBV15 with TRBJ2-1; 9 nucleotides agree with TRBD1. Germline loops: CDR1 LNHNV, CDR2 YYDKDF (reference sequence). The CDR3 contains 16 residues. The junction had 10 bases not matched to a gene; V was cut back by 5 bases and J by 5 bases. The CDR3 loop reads CATSLLTRTGDNEQFF. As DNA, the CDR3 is TGTGCCACCAGCTTACTCACGAGGACAGGGGACAATGAGCAGTTCTTC. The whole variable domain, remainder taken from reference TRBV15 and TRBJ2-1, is DAMVIQNPRYQVTQFGKPVTLSCSQTLNHNVMYWYQQKSSQAPKLLFHYYDKDFNNEADTPDNFQSRRPNTSFCFLDIRSPGLGDTAMYLCATSLLTRTGDNEQFFGPGTRLTVL.

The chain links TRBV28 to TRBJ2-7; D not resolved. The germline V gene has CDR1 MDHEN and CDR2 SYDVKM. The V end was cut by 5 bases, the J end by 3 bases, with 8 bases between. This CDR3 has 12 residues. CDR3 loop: CASSVGSYEQYF. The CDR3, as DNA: TGTGCCAGCAGTGTGGGCAGCTACGAGCAGTACTTC.

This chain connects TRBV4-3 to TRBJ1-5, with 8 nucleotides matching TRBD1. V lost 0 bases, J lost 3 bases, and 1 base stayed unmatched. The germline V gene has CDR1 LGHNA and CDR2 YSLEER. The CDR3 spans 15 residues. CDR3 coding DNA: TGCGCCAGCAGCCAAGAGACAGGGGTCAATCAGCCCCAGCATTTT. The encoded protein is CASSQETGVNQPQHF.

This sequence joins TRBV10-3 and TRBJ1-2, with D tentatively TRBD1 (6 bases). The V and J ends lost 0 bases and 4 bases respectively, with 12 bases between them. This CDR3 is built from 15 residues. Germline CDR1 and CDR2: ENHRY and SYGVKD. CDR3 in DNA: TGTGCCATCAGTGAGTCGGTCAGGGGTGGCTATGGCTACACCTTC. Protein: CAISESVRGGYGYTF.

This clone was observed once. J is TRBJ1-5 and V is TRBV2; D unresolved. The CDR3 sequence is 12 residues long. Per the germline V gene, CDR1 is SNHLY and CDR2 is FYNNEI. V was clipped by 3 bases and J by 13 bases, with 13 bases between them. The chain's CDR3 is CASSESHSSQHF. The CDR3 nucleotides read TGTGCCAGCAGTGAGAGCCATTCTTCGCAGCATTTT.

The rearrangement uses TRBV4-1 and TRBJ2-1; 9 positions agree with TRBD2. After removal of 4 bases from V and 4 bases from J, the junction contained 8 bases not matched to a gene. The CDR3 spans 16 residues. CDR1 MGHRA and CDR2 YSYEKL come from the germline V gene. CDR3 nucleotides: TGCGCCAGCAGCCGCCAAAGCGGGGGGTGGTACAATGAGCAGTTCTTC. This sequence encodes CASSRQSGGWYNEQFF.

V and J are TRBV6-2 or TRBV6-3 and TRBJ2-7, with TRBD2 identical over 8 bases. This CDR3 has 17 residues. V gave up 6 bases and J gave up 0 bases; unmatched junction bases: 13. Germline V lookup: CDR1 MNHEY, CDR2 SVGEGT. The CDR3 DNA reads TGTGCCAGCAGCCCCCCCAGGACTAGCCGAAGCTCCTACGAGCAGTACTTC. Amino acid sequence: CASSPPRTSRSSYEQYF.

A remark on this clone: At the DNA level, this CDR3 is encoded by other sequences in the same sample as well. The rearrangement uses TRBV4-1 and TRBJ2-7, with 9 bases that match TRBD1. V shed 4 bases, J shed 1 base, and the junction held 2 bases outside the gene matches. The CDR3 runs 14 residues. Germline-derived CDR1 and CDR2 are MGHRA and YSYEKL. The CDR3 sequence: CASSLGQGSYEQYF. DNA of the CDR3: TGCGCCAGCAGCCTGGGACAGGGATCCTACGAGCAGTACTTC.

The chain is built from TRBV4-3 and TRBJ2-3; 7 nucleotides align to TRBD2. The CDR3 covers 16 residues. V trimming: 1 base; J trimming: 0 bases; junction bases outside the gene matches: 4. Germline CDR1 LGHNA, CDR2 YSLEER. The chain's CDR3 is CASSQAGTTSTDTQYF. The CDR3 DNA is TGCGCCAGCAGCCAAGCTGGGACTACTAGCACAGATACGCAGTATTTT.

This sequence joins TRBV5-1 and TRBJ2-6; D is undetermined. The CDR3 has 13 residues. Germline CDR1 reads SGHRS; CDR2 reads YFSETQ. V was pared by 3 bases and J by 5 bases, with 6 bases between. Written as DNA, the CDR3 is TGCGCCAGCAGCTCCCCCAGGGCCAACGTCCTGACTTTC. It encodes CASSSPRANVLTF.

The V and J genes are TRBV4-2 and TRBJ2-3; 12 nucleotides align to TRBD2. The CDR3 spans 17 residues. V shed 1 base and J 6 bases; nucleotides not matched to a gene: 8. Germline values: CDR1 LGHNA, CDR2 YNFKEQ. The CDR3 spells CASSQAWASGGADTQYF. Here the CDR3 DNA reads TGTGCCAGCAGCCAAGCGTGGGCTAGCGGGGGGGCTGATACGCAGTATTTT.

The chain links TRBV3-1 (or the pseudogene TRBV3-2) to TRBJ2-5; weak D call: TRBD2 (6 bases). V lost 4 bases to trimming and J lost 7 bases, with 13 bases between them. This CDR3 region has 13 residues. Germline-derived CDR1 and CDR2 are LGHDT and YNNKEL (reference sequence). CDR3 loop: CASSRERARTQYF. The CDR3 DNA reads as TGTGCCAGCAGCCGGGAGCGGGCAAGGACCCAGTACTTC.

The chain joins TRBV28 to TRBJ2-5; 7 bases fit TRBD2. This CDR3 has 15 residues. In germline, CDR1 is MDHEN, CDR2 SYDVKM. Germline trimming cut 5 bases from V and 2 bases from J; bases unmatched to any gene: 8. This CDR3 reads CASSEHSGGQETQYF. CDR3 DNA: TGTGCCAGCAGTGAGCATTCCGGGGGGCAAGAGACCCAGTACTTC.

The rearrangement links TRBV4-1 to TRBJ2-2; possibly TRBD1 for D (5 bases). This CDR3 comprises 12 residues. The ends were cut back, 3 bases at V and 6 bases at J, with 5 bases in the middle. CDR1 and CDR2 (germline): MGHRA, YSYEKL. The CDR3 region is CASSQGPGELFF. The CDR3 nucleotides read TGCGCCAGCAGCCAGGGGCCCGGGGAGCTGTTTTTT.